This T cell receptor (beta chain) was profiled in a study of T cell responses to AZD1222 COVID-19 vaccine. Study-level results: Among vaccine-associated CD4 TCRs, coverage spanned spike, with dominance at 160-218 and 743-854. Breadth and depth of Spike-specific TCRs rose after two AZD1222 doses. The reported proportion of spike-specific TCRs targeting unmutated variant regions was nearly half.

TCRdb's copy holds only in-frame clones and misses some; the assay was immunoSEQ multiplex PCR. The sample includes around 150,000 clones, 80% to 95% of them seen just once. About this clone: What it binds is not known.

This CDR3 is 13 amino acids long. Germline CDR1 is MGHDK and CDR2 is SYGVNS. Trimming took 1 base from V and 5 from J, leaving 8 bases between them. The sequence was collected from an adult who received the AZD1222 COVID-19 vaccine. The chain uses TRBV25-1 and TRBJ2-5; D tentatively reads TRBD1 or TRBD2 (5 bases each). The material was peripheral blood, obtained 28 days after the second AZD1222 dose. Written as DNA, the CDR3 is TGTGCCAGCAGTGAATGGGGACCTGAGACCCAGTACTTC. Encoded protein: CASSEWGPETQYF.